This paragraph covers one TCR beta chain sequence. Its antigen is still unknown. Base qualities are not provided; no much larger clone lies one nucleotide away. This record belongs to a study of blood T cell repertoires in COVID-19 (TCRdb year 2020). Regarding the complete study: Samples covering the acute and convalescent phases of COVID-19 were provided by collaborators in the United States, Italy and Spain. The material from the prospective study consisted of cDNA or gDNA derived from T cells, B-cell-depleted T cells, or PBMCs. The dataset comprised deeply sampled blood TCRbeta repertoires from subjects exposed to, actively infected with, or recovered from COVID-19. The repertoires were made available in a free public database intended to serve as a resource for research on the immune response to SARS-CoV-2. Samples were obtained from the ongoing ImmuneRACE study (first 160 participants) and from about 1,300 subjects provided by 6 global collaborators. The sample metadata nearly always contained a de-identified subject ID, COVID-19 status, age in years and sex. Where available, HLA class I and class II types were obtained from metadata supplied by the sample provider rather than from assay-based typing. Results and caveats for the whole study, not just this receptor: The amount of clinical and demographic metadata varied by source and participant and was provided uncurated.

The immunoSEQ Assay, a bias-controlled multiplex PCR, was used to amplify TCRbeta CDR3 regions from genomic DNA. As for the authors' bioinformatics: Within the assay, amplification of reference gene primers was used to estimate how many nucleated cells each sample contained. To quantify the absolute abundance of each unique TCRbeta CDR3 rearrangement, sequence reads were collapsed and filtered. For each sample, productive Simpson clonality was calculated as the square root of Simpson's diversity index over productive rearrangements. TCRdb obtained this table from immuneACCESS and retained in-frame rearrangements with V and J assigned. These tables miss some clones; where compared with another copy, unresolved V genes account for less than half of the shortfall, and the remainder is unexplained. The D gene and trimming were derived from the DNA, and the V and J assignments and clone size from that table. The sample data list about 200,000 clones, and about three quarters of these were observed just once. 5.5% to 7% of the sample belongs to the ten largest clones.

The collaborating institutions used their own protocols to collect whole blood in K2EDTA tubes. For TCRbeta analysis, collaborators shipped samples in one of three forms: frozen whole blood, isolated PBMCs, or DNA extracted from either of those sample types. The sequence was collected from a woman in her 70s with acute or convalescent COVID-19. Sequenced: peripheral blood.

CDR3 loop: CASSFSAGYEQYF. Here is the DNA: TGCGCCAGCAGCTTTTCAGCCGGGTACGAGCAGTACTTC. Recombination joined TRBV5-1 with TRBJ2-7; no confident D gene assignment can be made. The germline V gene encodes CDR1 SGHRS and CDR2 YFSETQ. The CDR3 spans 13 residues, from the cysteine through the phenylalanine. The CDR3 DNA has 39 bases and is translated from base 1. V is clipped by 2 bases and J by 4 bases, and the sequence between their germline boundaries is 10 bases long.